A single sample gave rise to the 12 T cell receptor beta chains below, sequenced in a study of memory CD4+ T cells and cytomegalovirus serostatus. Produced via immunoSEQ multiplex PCR; TCRdb's table is partial and in-frame only. The sample has roughly 50,000 clones; around 80% are singletons. The sort gate was single viable CD3+CD4+CD8-CD45RO+ cells for memory CD4+ T cells. The specimen was memory CD4+ T cells from blood. The receptors here all came from an adult in good health and CMV-seronegative.

This clone was picked up a small number of times. This chain uses TRBV2 with TRBJ1-2; no clear D. The CDR3 length is 12 residues. The V end lost 8 bases, the J end lost 4 bases, and 11 bases lay between the germline ends. In germline, CDR1 is SNHLY, CDR2 FYNNEI. CDR3 amino acids: CASLLTIYGYTF. The CDR3 DNA reads as TGTGCCAGCCTCCTTACAATCTATGGCTACACCTTC.

This sequence joins TRBV30 and TRBJ2-7; maybe TRBD1 (6 bases). V lost 1 base and J lost 3, with 13 bases in between. This CDR3 is 14 amino acids long. Germline lookup yields CDR1 GTSNPN and CDR2 SVGIG (reference sequence). The CDR3 DNA sequence: TGTGCCTGGAGTGGGGACAAGGGCGTCTACGAGCAGTACTTC. Protein product: CAWSGDKGVYEQYF.

By proportion, this clone is medium-sized. The CDR3 sequence is CAWSVRLIGGSYGYTF. CDR3 DNA: TGTGCCTGGAGTGTACGCTTAATTGGGGGCTCCTATGGCTACACCTTC. The chain employs TRBV30 and TRBJ1-2, with D possibly being TRBD1 (6 bases). The CDR3 is made up of 16 amino acids. V shed 0 bases and J shed 4 bases, with 18 bases lying between them. Germline loops: CDR1 GTSNPN, CDR2 SVGIG (reference sequence). The variable domain in full, with the rest retrieved from reference TRBV30 and TRBJ1-2, is SQTIHQWPATLVQPVGSPLSLECTVEGTSNPNLYWYRQAAGRGLQLLFYSVGIGQISSEVPQNLSASRPQDRQFILSSKKLLLSDSGFYLCAWSVRLIGGSYGYTFGSGTRLTVV.

This clone came up once. J is TRBJ2-6 and V is TRBV5-1, with D possibly being TRBD1 (5 bases). Germline V gene lookup returns CDR1 SGHRS and CDR2 YFSETQ. This CDR3 spans 18 amino acids. The V gene lost 6 bases and the J gene lost 0 bases, with 19 bases spanning the gap. The CDR3: CASTSWGSITSGANVLTF. CDR3 coding DNA: TGCGCCAGCACCTCCTGGGGCAGCATTACCTCTGGGGCCAACGTCCTGACTTTC.

V gene TRBV5-1 combines with J gene TRBJ2-7, with D possibly matching TRBD2 (6 bases). From germline, CDR1 is SGHRS and CDR2 YFSETQ. V dropped 0 bases and J dropped 4 bases, with 14 bases sitting between them. The CDR3 consists of 15 residues. CDR3 amino acids: CASSLALEGRYEQYF. CDR3 in DNA: TGCGCCAGCAGCTTGGCATTGGAGGGGCGGTACGAGCAGTACTTC.

This clone was counted between two and nine times. This chain links TRBV2 with TRBJ1-1; D not resolved. The V and J ends lost 4 bases and 3 bases respectively, with 9 bases between them. The CDR3 is 13 amino acids. The V gene's germline CDR1 is SNHLY and CDR2 FYNNEI. The CDR3 coding sequence is TGTGCCAGCAGTGGGGAGAAGGACACTGAAGCTTTCTTT. Protein product: CASSGEKDTEAFF. The complete variable domain, with remaining parts taken from reference TRBV2 and TRBJ1-1, reads EPEVTQTPSHQVTQMGQEVILRCVPISNHLYFYWYRQILGQKVEFLVSFYNNEISEKSEIFDDQFSVERPDGSNFTLKIRSTKLEDSAMYFCASSGEKDTEAFFGQGTRLTVV.

The chain is built from TRBV10-3 and TRBJ2-3; TRBD2 matches at 10 bases. J gave up 1 base and V 6 bases, and 4 bases lay outside the gene matches. Germline values: CDR1 ENHRY, CDR2 SYGVKD. The CDR3 covers 15 residues. Here the CDR3 DNA reads TGTGCCATCAGAGCTAGCGGGAGTGGCACAGATACGCAGTATTTT. It encodes CAIRASGSGTDTQYF.

V is TRBV29-1 and J is TRBJ2-1; 9 nucleotides align to TRBD2. Germline CDR1 is SQVTM and CDR2 is ANQGSEA. V trimming: 5 bases; J trimming: 8 bases; junction bases outside the gene matches: 19. This CDR3 contains 17 residues. The CDR3 coding sequence is TGCAGCGTTAAACGGGTAGCGGGAGCAATCGAAAACCATGAGCAGTTCTTC. It encodes CSVKRVAGAIENHEQFF.

The chain combines TRBV6-6 with TRBJ2-5, with D uncertain. CDR3 length: 11 residues. CDR1 and CDR2 from the germline V gene are MNHNY and SVGAGI (reference sequence). Trimming left V 5 bases short and J 2 bases short, with 3 bases between. DNA of the CDR3: TGTGCCAGCAGTGAACAAGAGACCCAGTACTTC. Amino acids: CASSEQETQYF.

The gene calls are TRBV11-2 and TRBJ2-3; TRBD2 aligns across 9 bases. Germline V gene data show CDR1 as SGHAT and CDR2 as FQNNGV. V was pared by 4 bases and J by 6 bases, with 11 bases of the junction left unmatched. The CDR3 totals 16 residues. CDR3 region: CASSSLPSGVPDTQYF. The CDR3, as DNA: TGTGCCAGCAGCTCCCTTCCTAGCGGGGTCCCCGATACGCAGTATTTT.

This chain links TRBV30 with TRBJ1-5; D unresolved. CDR3 length equals 14 residues. Per germline, CDR1 GTSNPN and CDR2 SVGIG (reference sequence). V shed 0 bases and J shed 2 bases, with 8 bases lying between them. The CDR3 nucleotides are TGTGCCTGGAGTGTGAAGGGCCGCAATCAGCCCCAGCATTTT. It is translated as CAWSVKGRNQPQHF.

The V gene is TRBV5-1, the J gene TRBJ1-5, with 10 bases matching TRBD1. The CDR3 has 15 residues. V was pared by 0 bases and J by 5 bases, with 2 bases of the junction left unmatched. Germline-derived CDR1 and CDR2 are SGHRS and YFSETQ. The CDR3 reads CASSLGQGADQPQHF. The CDR3 coding sequence is TGCGCCAGCAGCTTGGGACAGGGGGCGGATCAGCCCCAGCATTTT.